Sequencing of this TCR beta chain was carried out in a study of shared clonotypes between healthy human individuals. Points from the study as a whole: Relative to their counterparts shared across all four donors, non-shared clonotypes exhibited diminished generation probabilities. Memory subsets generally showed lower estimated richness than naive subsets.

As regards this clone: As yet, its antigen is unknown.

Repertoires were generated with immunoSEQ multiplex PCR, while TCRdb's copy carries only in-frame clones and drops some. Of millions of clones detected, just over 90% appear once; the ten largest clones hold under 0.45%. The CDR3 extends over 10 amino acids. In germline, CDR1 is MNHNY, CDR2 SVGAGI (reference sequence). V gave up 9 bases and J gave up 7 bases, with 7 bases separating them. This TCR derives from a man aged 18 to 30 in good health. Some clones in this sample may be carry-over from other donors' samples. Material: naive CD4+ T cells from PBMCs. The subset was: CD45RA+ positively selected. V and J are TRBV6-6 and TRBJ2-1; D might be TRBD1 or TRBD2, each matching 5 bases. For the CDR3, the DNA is TGTGCCAGTGGGGGTAATGAGCAGTTCTTC. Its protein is CASGGNEQFF.